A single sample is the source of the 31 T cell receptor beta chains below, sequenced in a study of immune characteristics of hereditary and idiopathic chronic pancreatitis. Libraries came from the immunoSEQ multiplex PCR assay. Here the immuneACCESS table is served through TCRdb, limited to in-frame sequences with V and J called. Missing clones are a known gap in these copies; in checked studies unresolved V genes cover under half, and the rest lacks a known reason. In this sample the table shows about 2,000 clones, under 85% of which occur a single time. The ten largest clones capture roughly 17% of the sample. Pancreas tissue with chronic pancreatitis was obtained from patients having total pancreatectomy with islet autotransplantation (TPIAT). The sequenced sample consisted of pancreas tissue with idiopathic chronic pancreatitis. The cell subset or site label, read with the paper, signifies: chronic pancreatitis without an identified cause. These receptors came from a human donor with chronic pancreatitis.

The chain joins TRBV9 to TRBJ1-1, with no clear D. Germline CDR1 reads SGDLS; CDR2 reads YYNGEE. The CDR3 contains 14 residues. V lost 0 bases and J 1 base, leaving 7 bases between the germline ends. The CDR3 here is CASSVGIANTEAFF. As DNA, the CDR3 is TGTGCCAGCAGCGTAGGGATAGCGAACACTGAAGCTTTCTTT.

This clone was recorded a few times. The CDR3 sequence: CASSDTGQGQPQHF. In nucleotides, the CDR3 is TGTGCCAGCTCGGATACGGGACAGGGTCAGCCCCAGCATTTT. The chain has TRBV18 and TRBJ1-5; 9 bases are a match to TRBD1. CDR3 length equals 14 residues. V trimming: 6 bases; J trimming: 6 bases; junction bases outside the gene matches: 6. Germline CDR1 and CDR2: KGHSH and LQKENI. Filled out from reference TRBV18 and TRBJ1-5, the complete variable domain reads NAGVMQNPRHLVRRRGQEARLRCSPMKGHSHVYWYRQLPEEGLKFMVYLQKENIIDESGMPKERFSAEFPKEGPSILRIQQVVRGDSAAYFCASSDTGQGQPQHFGDGTRLSIL.

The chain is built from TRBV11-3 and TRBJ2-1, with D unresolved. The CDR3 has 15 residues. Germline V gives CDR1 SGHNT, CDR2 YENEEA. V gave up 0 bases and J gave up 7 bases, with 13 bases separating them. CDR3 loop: CASSLDSLAMNEQFF. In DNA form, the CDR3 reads TGTGCCAGCAGCTTAGACAGTTTAGCAATGAATGAGCAGTTCTTC.

The CDR3 DNA sequence: TGTGCCAGCAGTGTTGACAAATACAATGAGCAGTTCTTC. Translating gives CASSVDKYNEQFF. This rearrangement joins TRBV6-2 or TRBV6-3 to TRBJ2-1; no clear D gene. This CDR3 has 13 residues. Germline lookup yields CDR1 MNHEY and CDR2 SVGEGT. V lost 5 bases to trimming and J lost 4 bases, with 9 bases between them.

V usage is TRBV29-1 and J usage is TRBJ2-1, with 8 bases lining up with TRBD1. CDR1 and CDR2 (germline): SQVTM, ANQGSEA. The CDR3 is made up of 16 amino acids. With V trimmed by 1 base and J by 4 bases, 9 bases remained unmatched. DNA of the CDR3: TGCAGCGTTGAAGCCCCGGACAGGGTGGCTTACAATGAGCAGTTCTTC. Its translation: CSVEAPDRVAYNEQFF.

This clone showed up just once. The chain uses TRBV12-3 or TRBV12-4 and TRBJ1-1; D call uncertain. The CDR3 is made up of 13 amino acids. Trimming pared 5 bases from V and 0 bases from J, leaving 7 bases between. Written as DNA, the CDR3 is TGTGCCAGCAGTCAAACACTGAACACTGAAGCTTTCTTT. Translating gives CASSQTLNTEAFF.

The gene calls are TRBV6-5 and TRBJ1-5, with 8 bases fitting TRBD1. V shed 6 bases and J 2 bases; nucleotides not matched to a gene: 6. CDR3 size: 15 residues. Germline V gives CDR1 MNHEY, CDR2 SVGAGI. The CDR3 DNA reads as TGTGCCAGCAGCCCGACAGGGGAGGGCAATCAGCCCCAGCATTTT. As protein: CASSPTGEGNQPQHF.

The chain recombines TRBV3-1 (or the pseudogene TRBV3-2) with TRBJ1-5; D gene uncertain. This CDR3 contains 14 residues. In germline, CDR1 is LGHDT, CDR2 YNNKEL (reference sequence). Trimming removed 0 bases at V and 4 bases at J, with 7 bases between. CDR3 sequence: CASSQDFGNQPQHF. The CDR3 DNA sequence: TGTGCCAGCAGCCAAGATTTTGGGAATCAGCCCCAGCATTTT.

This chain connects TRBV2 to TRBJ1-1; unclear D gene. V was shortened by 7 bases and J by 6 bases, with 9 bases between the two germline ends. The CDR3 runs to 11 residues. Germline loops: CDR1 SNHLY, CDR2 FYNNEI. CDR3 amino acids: CASNQAAEAFF. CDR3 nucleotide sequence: TGTGCCAGCAACCAGGCGGCTGAAGCTTTCTTT. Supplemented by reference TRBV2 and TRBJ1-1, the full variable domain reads EPEVTQTPSHQVTQMGQEVILRCVPISNHLYFYWYRQILGQKVEFLVSFYNNEISEKSEIFDDQFSVERPDGSNFTLKIRSTKLEDSAMYFCASNQAAEAFFGQGTRLTVV.

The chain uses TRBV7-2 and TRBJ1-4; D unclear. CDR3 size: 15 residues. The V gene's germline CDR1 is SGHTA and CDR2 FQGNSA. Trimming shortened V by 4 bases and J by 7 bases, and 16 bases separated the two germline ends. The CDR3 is CASSSSSGAGEKLFF. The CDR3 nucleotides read TGTGCCAGCAGCTCCAGTTCGGGCGCCGGTGAAAAACTGTTTTTT.

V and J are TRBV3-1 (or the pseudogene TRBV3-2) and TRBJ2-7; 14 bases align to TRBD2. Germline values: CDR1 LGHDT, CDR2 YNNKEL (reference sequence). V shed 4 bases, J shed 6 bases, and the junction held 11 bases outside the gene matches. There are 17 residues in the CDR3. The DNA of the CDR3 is TGTGCCAGCAGCCCCAACGGGCGACTAGCGGGAGGGCGCGAGCAGTACTTC. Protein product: CASSPNGRLAGGREQYF.

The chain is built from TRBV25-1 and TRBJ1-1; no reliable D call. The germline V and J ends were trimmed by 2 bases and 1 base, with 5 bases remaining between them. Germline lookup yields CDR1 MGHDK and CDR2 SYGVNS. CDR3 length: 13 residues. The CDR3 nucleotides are TGTGCCAGCAGTGAAACGGAGAACACTGAAGCTTTCTTT. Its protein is CASSETENTEAFF.

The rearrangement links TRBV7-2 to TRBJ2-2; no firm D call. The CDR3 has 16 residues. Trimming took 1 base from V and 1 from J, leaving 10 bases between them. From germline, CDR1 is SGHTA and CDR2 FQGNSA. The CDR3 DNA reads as TGTGCCAGCAGCTTAGTCAGTGACCTGAACACCGGGGAGCTGTTTTTT. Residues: CASSLVSDLNTGELFF. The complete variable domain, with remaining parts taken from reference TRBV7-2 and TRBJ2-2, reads GAGVSQSPSNKVTEKGKDVELRCDPISGHTALYWYRQSLGQGLEFLIYFQGNSAPDKSGLPSDRFSAERTGGSVSTLTIQRTQQEDSAVYLCASSLVSDLNTGELFFGEGSRLTVL.

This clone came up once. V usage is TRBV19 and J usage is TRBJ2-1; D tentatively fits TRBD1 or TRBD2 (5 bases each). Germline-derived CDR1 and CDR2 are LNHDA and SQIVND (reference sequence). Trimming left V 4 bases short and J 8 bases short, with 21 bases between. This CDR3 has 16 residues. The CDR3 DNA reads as TGTGCCAGTAGTAAAGGGTGGGGGAAGAATTGGGATGAGCAGTTCTTC. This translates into CASSKGWGKNWDEQFF. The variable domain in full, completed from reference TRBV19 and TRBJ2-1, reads DGGITQSPKYLFRKEGQNVTLSCEQNLNHDAMYWYRQDPGQGLRLIYYSQIVNDFQKGDIAEGYSVSREKKESFPLTVTSAQKNPTAFYLCASSKGWGKNWDEQFFGPGTRLTVL.

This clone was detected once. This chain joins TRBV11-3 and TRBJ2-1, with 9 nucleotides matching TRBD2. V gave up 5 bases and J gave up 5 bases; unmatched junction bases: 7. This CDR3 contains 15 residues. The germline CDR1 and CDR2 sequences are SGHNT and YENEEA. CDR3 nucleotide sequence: TGTGCCAGCAGCCCTATAGCGGGGGATCACAATGAGCAGTTCTTC. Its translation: CASSPIAGDHNEQFF.

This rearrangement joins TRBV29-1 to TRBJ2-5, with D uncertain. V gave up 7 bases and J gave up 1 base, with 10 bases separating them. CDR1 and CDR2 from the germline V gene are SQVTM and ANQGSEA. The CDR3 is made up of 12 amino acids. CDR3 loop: CSALVSQETQYF. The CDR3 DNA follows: TGCAGCGCCCTCGTTAGCCAAGAGACCCAGTACTTC.

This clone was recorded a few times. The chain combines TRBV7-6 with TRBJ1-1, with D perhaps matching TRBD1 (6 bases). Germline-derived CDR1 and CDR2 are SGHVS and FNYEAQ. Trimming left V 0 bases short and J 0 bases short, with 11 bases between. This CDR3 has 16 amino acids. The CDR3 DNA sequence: TGTGCCAGCAGCTTAGCGCAAAACAGGGTGAACACTGAAGCTTTCTTT. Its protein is CASSLAQNRVNTEAFF.

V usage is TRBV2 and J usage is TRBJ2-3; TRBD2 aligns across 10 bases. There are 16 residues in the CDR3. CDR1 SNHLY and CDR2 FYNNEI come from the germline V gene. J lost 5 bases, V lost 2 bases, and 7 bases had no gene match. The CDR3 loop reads CASSEQLAGGKDTQYF. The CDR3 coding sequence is TGTGCCAGCAGTGAACAGTTAGCGGGAGGTAAAGATACGCAGTATTTT.

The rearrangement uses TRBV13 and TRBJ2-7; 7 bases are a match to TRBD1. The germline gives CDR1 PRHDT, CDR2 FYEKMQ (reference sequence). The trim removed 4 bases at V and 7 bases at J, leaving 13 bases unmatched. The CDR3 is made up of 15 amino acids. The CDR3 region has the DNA TGTGCCAGCAGCTCCTGGACAGGCCTGCGAGATGAGCAGTACTTC. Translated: CASSSWTGLRDEQYF. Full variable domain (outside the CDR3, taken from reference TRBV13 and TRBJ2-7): AAGVIQSPRHLIKEKRETATLKCYPIPRHDTVYWYQQGPGQDPQFLISFYEKMQSDKGSIPDRFSAQQFSDYHSELNMSSLELGDSALYFCASSSWTGLRDEQYFGPGTRLTVT.

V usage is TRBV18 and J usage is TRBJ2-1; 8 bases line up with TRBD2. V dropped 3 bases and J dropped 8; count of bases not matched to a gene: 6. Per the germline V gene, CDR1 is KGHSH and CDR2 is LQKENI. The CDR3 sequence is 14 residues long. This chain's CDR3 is CASSPSGGRDEQFF. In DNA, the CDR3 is TGTGCCAGCTCACCGTCGGGGGGGCGCGATGAGCAGTTCTTC.

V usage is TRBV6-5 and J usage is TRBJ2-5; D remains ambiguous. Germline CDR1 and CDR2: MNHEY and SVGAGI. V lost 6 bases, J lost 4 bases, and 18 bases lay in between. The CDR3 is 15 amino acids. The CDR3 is CASRTTEWGRETQYF. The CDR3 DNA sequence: TGTGCCAGCAGAACGACGGAGTGGGGTAGAGAGACCCAGTACTTC.

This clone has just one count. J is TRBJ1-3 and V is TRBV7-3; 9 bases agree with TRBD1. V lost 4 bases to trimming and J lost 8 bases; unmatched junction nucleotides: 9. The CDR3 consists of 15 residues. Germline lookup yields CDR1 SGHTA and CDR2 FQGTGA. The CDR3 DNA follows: TGTGCCAGCAGCTCCATATCCGGGACAGGGTACACCATATATTTT. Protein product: CASSSISGTGYTIYF.

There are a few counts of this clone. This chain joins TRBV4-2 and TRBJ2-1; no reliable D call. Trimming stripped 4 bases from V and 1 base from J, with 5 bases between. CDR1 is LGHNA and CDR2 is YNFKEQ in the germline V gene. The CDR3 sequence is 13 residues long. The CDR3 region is CASSLGSYNEQFF. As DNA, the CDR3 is TGTGCCAGCAGCCTTGGGTCCTACAATGAGCAGTTCTTC.

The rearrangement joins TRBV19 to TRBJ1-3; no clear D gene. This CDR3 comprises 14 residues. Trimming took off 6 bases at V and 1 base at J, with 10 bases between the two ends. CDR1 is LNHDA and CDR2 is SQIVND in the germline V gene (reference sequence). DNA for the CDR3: TGTGCCAGTAGGTCCGGTGCGTCTGGAAACACCATATATTTT. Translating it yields CASRSGASGNTIYF.

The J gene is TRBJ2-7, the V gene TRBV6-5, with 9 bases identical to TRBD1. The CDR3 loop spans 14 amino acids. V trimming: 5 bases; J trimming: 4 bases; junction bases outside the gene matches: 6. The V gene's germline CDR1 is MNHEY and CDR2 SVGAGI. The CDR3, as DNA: TGTGCCAGCAGTACTCCGGGACAGGGATACGAGCAGTACTTC. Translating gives CASSTPGQGYEQYF.

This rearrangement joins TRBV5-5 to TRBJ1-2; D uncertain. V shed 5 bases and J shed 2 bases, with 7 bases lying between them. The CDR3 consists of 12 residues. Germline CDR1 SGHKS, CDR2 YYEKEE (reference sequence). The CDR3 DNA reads TGTGCCAGCAGGACGTACAACTATGGCTACACCTTC. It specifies CASRTYNYGYTF. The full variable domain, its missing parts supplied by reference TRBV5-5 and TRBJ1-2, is DAGVTQSPTHLIKTRGQQVTLRCSPISGHKSVSWYQQVLGQGPQFIFQYYEKEERGRGNFPDRFSARQFPNYSSELNVNALLLGDSALYLCASRTYNYGYTFGSGTRLTVV.

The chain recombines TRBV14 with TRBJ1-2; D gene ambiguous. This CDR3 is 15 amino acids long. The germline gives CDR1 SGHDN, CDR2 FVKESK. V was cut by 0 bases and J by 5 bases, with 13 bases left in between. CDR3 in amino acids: CASSQEISGRYGYTF. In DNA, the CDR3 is TGTGCCAGCAGCCAAGAGATCTCGGGCAGATATGGCTACACCTTC.

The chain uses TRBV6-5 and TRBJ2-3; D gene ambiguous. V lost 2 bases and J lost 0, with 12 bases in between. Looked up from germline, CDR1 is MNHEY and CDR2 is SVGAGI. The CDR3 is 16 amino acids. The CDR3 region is CASSYRGGTSTDTQYF. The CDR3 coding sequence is TGTGCCAGCAGTTACCGAGGCGGAACTAGCACAGATACGCAGTATTTT.

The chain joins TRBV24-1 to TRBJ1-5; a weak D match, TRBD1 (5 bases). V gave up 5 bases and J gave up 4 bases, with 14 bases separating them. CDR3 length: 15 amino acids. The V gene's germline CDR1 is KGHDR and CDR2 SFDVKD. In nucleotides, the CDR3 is TGTGCCACCAGTGCTGGGAGGGGTGGGAATCAGCCCCAGCATTTT. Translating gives CATSAGRGGNQPQHF.

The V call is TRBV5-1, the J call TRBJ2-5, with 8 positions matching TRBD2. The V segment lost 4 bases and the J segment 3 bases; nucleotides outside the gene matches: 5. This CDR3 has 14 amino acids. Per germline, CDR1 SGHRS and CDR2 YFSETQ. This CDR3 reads CASSTGGEKETQYF. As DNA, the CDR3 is TGCGCCAGCAGCACGGGAGGGGAGAAAGAGACCCAGTACTTC.

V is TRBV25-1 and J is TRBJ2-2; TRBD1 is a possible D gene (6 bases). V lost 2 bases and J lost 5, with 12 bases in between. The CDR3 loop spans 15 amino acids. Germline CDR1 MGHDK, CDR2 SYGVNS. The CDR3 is CASSEGGGETGELFF. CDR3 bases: TGTGCCAGCAGTGAAGGGGGCGGTGAGACCGGGGAGCTGTTTTTT.